The source of this T cell receptor (beta chain) is a study of blood T cell repertoires in COVID-19. This clone was seen once. The germline V gene encodes CDR1 MGHRA and CDR2 YSYEKL. The CDR3 extends over 18 amino acids. V gave up 2 bases and J gave up 1 base, with 20 bases separating them. Using immunoSEQ multiplex PCR, the repertoire was profiled, and TCRdb retains in-frame clones only, with some absent. The profile covers about 180,000 clones, with about three quarters appearing a single time and 12% taken by the ten largest. Sequencing was done on a sample of peripheral blood. This rearrangement joins TRBV4-1 to TRBJ1-2; D is perhaps TRBD1 (5 bases). This clonotype was sampled from a woman of 80 years or more with COVID-19, enrolled during active disease. The CDR3 sequence: CASSQLPGLQALNYGYTF. The CDR3 nucleotides read TGCGCCAGCAGCCAACTTCCGGGACTCCAGGCTCTTAACTATGGCTACACCTTC.